This T cell receptor beta chain is drawn from a study of control samples from healthy donors and cancer patients. The germline V gene encodes CDR1 MDHEN and CDR2 SYDVKM. CDR3 length: 18 amino acids. V lost 5 bases, J lost 0 bases, and 11 bases stayed unmatched. Repertoires were generated with immunoSEQ multiplex PCR, while TCRdb's copy carries only in-frame clones and drops some. The table records roughly 450,000 clones, roughly 90% of them present only once. Input material: PBMCs. The gene calls are TRBV28 and TRBJ1-4; 8 bases match TRBD1. This clonotype was obtained from a man aged 35-49 years with head and neck cancer. This CDR3 reads CASSPDRAGHPTNEKLFF. In DNA form, the CDR3 reads TGTGCCAGCAGTCCGGACAGGGCTGGGCATCCAACTAATGAAAAACTGTTTTTT.